This T cell receptor beta chain was captured by sequencing in a study of blood T cell repertoires in COVID-19. Repertoires were generated with immunoSEQ multiplex PCR, while TCRdb's copy carries only in-frame clones and drops some. Altogether approximately 170,000 clones are present, about 87% being singletons, with the ten largest covering under 30%. The V and J ends lost 0 bases and 3 bases, in that order; junction bases with no gene match: 9. In germline, CDR1 is LGHNA, CDR2 YSLEER. The CDR3 loop spans 17 amino acids. This rearrangement joins TRBV4-3 to TRBJ1-1, with 8 bases aligning to TRBD1. The sample comprised peripheral blood. The sequence was collected from a man in his sixties with acute or convalescent COVID-19. The CDR3 nucleotides are TGCGCCAGCAGCCAAGAGCGCCAGGGGGCTTATTACACTGAAGCTTTCTTT. It codes for CASSQERQGAYYTEAFF.